This T cell receptor (beta chain) was identified in a study of T cell responses to AZD1222 COVID-19 vaccine. General study findings and limits: Clonal diversity was possibly underestimated, and the donors were mostly white British, with more females. Spike regions recognized by vaccine-associated CD4 TCRs spanned the protein, led by 160-218 and 743-854. Every sample of the repertoires postdated the peak T cell response.

This table comes from immunoSEQ multiplex PCR, and its TCRdb copy is limited to in-frame clones, with some not included. This table holds about 130,000 clones, approximately 90% found once. Concerning this clone itself: Its specificity is unknown.

Whether given at about 4 or about 12 weeks, second doses were pooled. There are 14 residues in the CDR3. Trimming took 2 bases from V and 8 from J, leaving 13 bases between them. Germline V CDR1 and CDR2: SGHRS, YFSETQ. The starting material was peripheral blood, obtained 28 days after the second AZD1222 dose. The J gene is TRBJ1-4, the V gene TRBV5-1, with D possibly TRBD1 on 6 matching bases. The TCR comes from an adult who received the AZD1222 COVID-19 vaccine. The CDR3 DNA sequence: TGCGCCAGCAGCTTCGGGGGGCCGGGGGAAAAACTGTTTTTT. Translation: CASSFGGPGEKLFF.